Below, 13 T cell receptor beta chains from the same sample are listed, as sequenced in a study of T-cell memory formation after mild COVID-19. MiXCR, applied by TCRdb to the 5' RACE reads, yields one record per CDR3 protein. Of 450,000 to 700,000 distinct CDR3 sequences listed, 18% are singletons. The sample consisted of PBMCs or a T cell subset sorted from them (not recorded which). The receptors shown here come from an adult woman who had mild COVID-19 (a few samples of this study predate the infection). Cell type and time point are not known.

This clonotype was recorded a few times. This chain links TRBV18 with TRBJ2-3, with TRBD2 as a possible D gene (6 bases). The CDR3 is 14 amino acids. Germline CDR1 KGHSH, CDR2 LQKENI. V shed 2 bases and J shed 4 bases, with 10 bases lying between them. The CDR3 sequence: CASSPGGKADTQYF. The CDR3 nucleotides are TGTGCCAGCTCACCAGGCGGGAAGGCAGATACGCAGTATTTT.

The chain uses TRBV4-1 and TRBJ1-1, with 7 bases lining up with TRBD1. CDR3 length: 15 residues. With V trimmed by 1 base and J by 10 bases, 12 bases remained unmatched. Germline lookup yields CDR1 MGHRA and CDR2 YSYEKL. The CDR3 DNA reads TGCGCCAGCAGCCAAGTGGCGACAGGGAGGGAGGGAGCTTTCTTT. Translation: CASSQVATGREGAFF.

CDR3 residues: CASSLSSRRSYEQFF. CDR3 bases: TGTGCCAGCAGCTTATCATCTCGCAGGAGCTATGAGCAGTTCTTC. The genes are TRBV7-9 and TRBJ2-1; D ambiguous. The CDR3 has 15 residues. CDR1 SEHNR and CDR2 FQNEAQ come from the germline V gene (reference sequence). Between the trimmed V and J ends, which lost 2 bases and 8 bases, there was a span of 16 bases.

This clonotype was counted a few times. J is TRBJ2-2 and V is TRBV30; 9 positions agree with TRBD1. Germline V gene sequence: CDR1 GTSNPN, CDR2 SVGIG (reference sequence). This CDR3 comprises 14 residues. Losses at the gene ends were 5 bases for V and 6 bases for J; bases not matched to a gene: 7. The CDR3, as DNA: TGTGCCTGGTTCCGGGACAGGGAAGCCGGGGAGCTGTTTTTT. Protein product: CAWFRDREAGELFF. The full variable domain, rest sourced from reference TRBV30 and TRBJ2-2, is SQTIHQWPATLVQPVGSPLSLECTVEGTSNPNLYWYRQAAGRGLQLLFYSVGIGQISSEVPQNLSASRPQDRQFILSSKKLLLSDSGFYLCAWFRDREAGELFFGEGSRLTVL.

The chain links TRBV24-1 to TRBJ2-5, with 7 nucleotides matching TRBD2. The germline gives CDR1 KGHDR, CDR2 SFDVKD. The CDR3 extends over 15 amino acids. V gave up 6 bases and J gave up 2 bases; unmatched junction bases: 8. CDR3 region: CATSRGEQTQETQYF. Written as DNA, the CDR3 is TGTGCCACCAGTCGGGGGGAGCAGACGCAAGAGACCCAGTACTTC.

This clonotype was counted a few times. The V and J genes are TRBV12-3 or TRBV12-4 and TRBJ2-2; TRBD1 matches at 9 bases. This CDR3 has 15 amino acids. Trimming at V came to 6 bases and at J to 3 bases, leaving 5 bases not matched to a gene. In nucleotides, the CDR3 is TGTGCCAGCAGCGAAAGGACAGGGGACACCGGGGAGCTGTTTTTT. This encodes CASSERTGDTGELFF.

The chain uses TRBV5-1 and TRBJ2-7; D gene unclear. V lost 0 bases to trimming and J lost 3 bases, with 13 bases between them. The CDR3 runs to 15 residues. The germline gives CDR1 SGHRS, CDR2 YFSETQ. The CDR3 bases are TGCGCCAGCAGCTTGGAGGGCCTCAAGGGCTACGAGCAGTACTTC. Protein sequence: CASSLEGLKGYEQYF.

The gene calls are TRBV30 and TRBJ1-1; D is possibly TRBD1 (6 bases). Germline assignment: CDR1 GTSNPN and CDR2 SVGIG (reference sequence). The CDR3 has 13 amino acids. Trimming pared 2 bases from V and 5 bases from J, leaving 12 bases between. CDR3 sequence reads: CAWSHQGGTEAFF. The CDR3 coding sequence is TGTGCCTGGAGTCATCAAGGGGGGACTGAAGCTTTCTTT.

This chain uses TRBV6-5 with TRBJ2-5, with D perhaps TRBD2 (6 bases). The CDR3 contains 16 residues. Germline values: CDR1 MNHEY, CDR2 SVGAGI. Trimming took off 1 base at V and 4 bases at J, with 16 bases between the two ends. DNA of the CDR3: TGTGCCAGCAGTTACTTGGCACGCGGGGAGGCAGAGACCCAGTACTTC. It yields the protein CASSYLARGEAETQYF.

This chain joins TRBV3-1 and TRBJ2-7; D is possibly TRBD2 (5 bases). Germline lookup yields CDR1 LGHDT and CDR2 YNNKEL (reference sequence). The CDR3 is 12 residues long. Trimming cost V 4 bases and J 7 bases, with 11 bases left between them. The CDR3 spells CASSRNTGEQYF. CDR3 DNA sequence: TGTGCCAGCAGCCGGAATACGGGGGAGCAGTACTTC.

The rearrangement uses TRBV19 and TRBJ2-5, with TRBD2 identical over 12 bases. The CDR3 sequence is 16 residues long. V shed 4 bases and J 5 bases; nucleotides not matched to a gene: 8. Germline V CDR1 and CDR2: LNHDA, SQIVND (reference sequence). Here the CDR3 DNA reads TGTGCCAGTAGTAATTCTAGCGGGAGGGCCAGGGAGACCCAGTACTTC. The encoded protein is CASSNSSGRARETQYF.

This rearrangement joins TRBV6-5 to TRBJ1-2; D remains unclear. Trimming removed 7 bases at V and 4 bases at J, with 16 bases between. Germline assignment: CDR1 MNHEY and CDR2 SVGAGI. The CDR3 contains 14 residues. CDR3 coding DNA: TGTGCCAGCACCAACAGCCCGGGGAGCTATGGCTACACCTTC. Amino acid sequence: CASTNSPGSYGYTF.

This clonotype was detected only a few times. The V gene is TRBV5-8, the J gene TRBJ2-2; 11 bases are a match to TRBD2. CDR3 length: 19 amino acids. Germline CDR1 reads SGHTS; CDR2 reads YDEGEE. J gave up 5 bases and V 5 bases, and 17 bases lay outside the gene matches. CDR3 DNA: TGTGCCAGCAGGGAGACTAGCGGGATACCTCTATCCGAGACCGGGGAGCTGTTTTTT. Its translation is CASRETSGIPLSETGELFF.